This T cell receptor (beta chain) was recovered during a study of early T cells in non-severe SARS-CoV-2 infection. Study-level findings and limits: The VDJdb matching leaned toward anti-spike CD8 responses and overlooked private and CD4 specificities.

This clonotype was seen only a few times. What it binds is unknown. Unique molecular identifier tags were affixed to discrete cDNA molecules. One entry per CDR3 protein results from TCRdb running MiXCR on the 5' RACE reads. The table includes roughly 40,000 distinct CDR3 sequences, around 6.3% detected once. This TCR came from an adult who was a healthcare worker with PCR-confirmed SARS-CoV-2 infection or an uninfected control (not recorded which). Sequencing was performed on whole blood, taken at baseline.

The CDR3 DNA follows: TGCAGCTCGAAGGGAACTCGTGTTTACAATGAGCAGTTCTTC. Translating it yields CSSKGTRVYNEQFF. The chain recombines TRBV29-1 with TRBJ2-1; D gene ambiguous. The V and J ends lost 8 bases and 4 bases respectively, with 18 bases between them. CDR3 length: 14 residues. Germline CDR1 reads SQVTM; CDR2 reads ANQGSEA.